This paragraph covers one TCR beta chain sequence. Germline CDR1 reads SGHAT; CDR2 reads FQDESV (reference sequence). The V end was cut by 10 bases, the J end by 4 bases, with 19 bases between. The CDR3 extends over 15 amino acids. These data belong to a study of chemoradiotherapy in HPV16-positive cancers. Profiling relied on immunoSEQ multiplex PCR, and the TCRdb table lists in-frame clones only, not all of them. Here the sample spans 7,000 or so clones, 60% to 80% being singletons. The sequence was obtained from a human donor with HPV-associated anogenital cancer. The sequenced sample was tumor tissue, obtained from a patient who underwent chemoradiotherapy. V gene TRBV11-1 combines with J gene TRBJ2-2, with TRBD2 as a possible D gene (5 bases). In DNA, the CDR3 is TGTGCCATCCGGGGTGGGAGTCGCGGCACCGGGGAGCTGTTTTTT. It translates to CAIRGGSRGTGELFF.